These T cell receptor beta chains were read from a single sample in a study of response to subunit inactivated influenza vaccine. Via MiXCR, TCRdb re-called the RT-PCR reads, giving one row per CDR3 protein. The sample gives around 600,000 distinct CDR3 sequences, about 11% of which show up once; 11% is in the top ten. The data were also submitted as part of a second study, on T cells expressing NK-cell markers.

Sample: PBMCs from blood, taken on the day of vaccination. These receptors all come from a man over 45 who received an inactivated influenza vaccine. The CDR3 runs from the conserved cysteine through the conserved F or W. A D gene is named only where the DNA matches it firmly. Size is stated for part of the rows, as once, few or many counts, or as a class when the clone is expanded.

>TRBV20-1|TRBD1|few|TRBJ2-1
CSAGDRGSGNEQFF
TGCAGTGCCGGGGACAGGGGTTCCGGGAATGAGCAGTTCTTC
>TRBV9|.|few|TRBJ1-3
CASSAGHHSGNTIYF
TGTGCCAGCAGCGCAGGCCATCACTCTGGAAACACCATATATTTT
>TRBV12-3/TRBV12-4|.|many|TRBJ2-7
CASSLKLAALYEQYF
TGTGCCAGCAGTTTAAAGCTAGCAGCCCTTTACGAGCAGTACTTC
>TRBV29-1|TRBD2|many|TRBJ2-5
CSVDLAGGSETQYF
TGCAGCGTTGACCTAGCGGGAGGTTCCGAGACCCAGTACTTC
>TRBV6-4|.|.|TRBJ2-1
CASSDGSERGEQFF
TGTGCCAGCAGTGACGGTAGCGAACGGGGTGAGCAGTTCTTC
>TRBV6-5|.|few|TRBJ1-6
CASSYVRVSPNSPLHF
TGTGCCAGCAGTTACGTCAGGGTTTCCCCGAATTCACCCCTCCACTTT
>TRBV2|.|.|TRBJ2-5
CASSRGVGGSWQETQYF
TGTGCCAGCAGCAGGGGTGTCGGCGGGAGTTGGCAAGAGACCCAGTACTTC
>TRBV20-1|TRBD1|.|TRBJ2-7
CSARVPRDRAPYEQYF
TGCAGTGCTAGAGTCCCCCGGGACAGGGCACCCTACGAGCAGTACTTC
>TRBV20-1|.|few|TRBJ2-3
CSARTSYADTQYF
TGCAGTGCTAGAACTAGCTACGCAGATACGCAGTATTTT
>TRBV14|.|.|TRBJ2-1
CASSHKLLFHNEQFF
TGTGCCAGCAGCCACAAACTCCTATTTCACAATGAGCAGTTCTTC
>TRBV7-9|.|few|TRBJ2-1
CASRLRLESQFF
TGTGCCAGCAGGCTGAGACTGGAGAGTCAGTTCTTC
>TRBV20-1|.|few|TRBJ2-3
CSALRNSGTSTDTQYF
TGCAGTGCTCTAAGAAATAGCGGAACTAGCACAGATACGCAGTATTTT
>TRBV28|.|.|TRBJ2-7
CASSPDRLLYEQYF
TGTGCCAGCAGTCCTGACAGGCTACTCTACGAGCAGTACTTC
>TRBV29-1|TRBD1|.|TRBJ2-7
CSVVTGTGPYEQYF
TGCAGCGTCGTAACCGGGACAGGGCCCTACGAGCAGTACTTC
>TRBV10-3|.|many|TRBJ1-2
CAISDPKTYGYTF
TGTGCCATCAGTGATCCAAAGACCTATGGCTACACCTTC
>TRBV20-1|.|.|TRBJ1-5
CSASKGLPIEPQHF
TGCAGTGCTTCGAAAGGCCTACCCATCGAGCCCCAGCATTTT
>TRBV12-3/TRBV12-4|.|many|TRBJ2-7
CASSSAGGLYEQYF
TGTGCCAGCAGTTCGGCAGGAGGTTTATACGAGCAGTACTTC
>TRBV5-1|TRBD2|.|TRBJ2-3
CASSWRDYGEIDTQYF
TGCGCCAGCAGCTGGCGGGACTACGGGGAGATAGATACGCAGTATTTT
>TRBV3-1|TRBD2|many|TRBJ2-7
CASSQEGGAEQYF
TGTGCCAGCAGCCAAGAGGGAGGGGCCGAGCAGTACTTC
>TRBV6-5|.|few|TRBJ2-1
CASSYATGHRNEQFF
TGTGCCAGCAGTTACGCAACAGGGCATAGGAATGAGCAGTTCTTC
>TRBV20-1|TRBD1|.|TRBJ2-7
CSASRQGATEQYF
TGCAGTGCTAGCAGACAGGGGGCGACCGAGCAGTACTTC
>TRBV3-1|TRBD2|.|TRBJ2-5
CASSLAGTSGFETQYF
TGTGCCAGCAGCCTCGCCGGGACTAGCGGTTTCGAGACCCAGTACTTC
>TRBV4-3|TRBD1|few|TRBJ1-1
CASSQEEGANTEAFF
TGCGCCAGCAGCCAAGAAGAGGGGGCGAACACTGAAGCTTTCTTT
>TRBV27|TRBD1|few|TRBJ1-1
CASSVQGALRTEAFF
TGTGCCAGCAGTGTACAGGGGGCCCTTCGCACTGAAGCTTTCTTT
>TRBV20-1|.|.|TRBJ2-3
CSASPPGRNTDTQYF
TGCAGTGCTAGCCCTCCGGGGAGAAACACAGATACGCAGTATTTT
>TRBV5-1|.|.|TRBJ2-2
CASQTGSANTGELFF
TGCGCCAGCCAGACCGGGTCCGCGAACACCGGGGAGCTGTTTTTT
>TRBV10-3|.|few|TRBJ2-1
CAISSDTDLYNEQFF
TGTGCCATCAGTTCCGACACCGACCTGTACAATGAGCAGTTCTTC
>TRBV15|.|few|TRBJ2-7
CATSRDMWGSSYEQYF
TGTGCCACCAGCAGAGATATGTGGGGGTCCTCCTACGAGCAGTACTTC
>TRBV7-9|TRBD1|few|TRBJ2-1
CASSSTGIDTEQFF
TGTGCCAGCAGCTCGACAGGGATCGATACTGAGCAGTTCTTC
>TRBV20-1|TRBD2|.|TRBJ2-5
CSASPQNRLATQETQYF
TGCAGTGCTAGTCCCCAAAATCGACTAGCGACACAAGAGACCCAGTACTTC
>TRBV18|TRBD1|.|TRBJ2-7
CASSPGTGELEQYF
TGTGCCAGCTCACCCGGGACAGGGGAGCTCGAGCAGTACTTC
>TRBV12-3/TRBV12-4|.|few|TRBJ1-1
CASSGRGENEAFF
TGTGCCAGCAGTGGGCGAGGGGAAAATGAAGCTTTCTTT
>TRBV5-1|.|.|TRBJ2-2
CASSFTGPVAGELFF
TGCGCCAGCAGCTTCACAGGGCCGGTTGCCGGGGAGCTGTTTTTT
>TRBV12-3/TRBV12-4|TRBD2|.|TRBJ2-7
CASRLWGGYEQYF
TGTGCCAGCAGACTATGGGGGGGGTACGAGCAGTACTTC
>TRBV27|.|.|TRBJ2-1
CASSGKPGLAYNEQFF
TGTGCCAGCAGTGGCAAACCGGGACTTGCGTACAATGAGCAGTTCTTC
>TRBV19|TRBD1|few|TRBJ2-1
CASSTYMGQGLSYNEQFF
TGTGCCAGTAGTACCTACATGGGACAGGGACTCTCCTACAATGAGCAGTTCTTC
>TRBV19|.|few|TRBJ2-1
CASSIIPGPHYEQFF
TGTGCCAGTAGTATAATTCCGGGACCACACTATGAGCAGTTCTTC
>TRBV9|TRBD1|.|TRBJ2-7
CASSVAWDRSYEQYF
TGTGCCAGCAGCGTAGCTTGGGACAGGTCCTACGAGCAGTACTTC
>TRBV20-1|.|.|TRBJ1-1
CSARDIQGYEAFF
TGCAGTGCTAGAGACATACAGGGATACGAAGCTTTCTTT
>TRBV20-1|.|few|TRBJ1-1
CSAGKITEAFF
TGCAGTGCTGGCAAGATCACTGAAGCTTTCTTT
>TRBV4-2|.|.|TRBJ2-7
CASSQEEGWVYEQYF
TGTGCCAGCAGCCAAGAAGAAGGATGGGTCTACGAGCAGTACTTC
>TRBV6-2/TRBV6-3|TRBD1|few|TRBJ1-1
CASSRTGLSEAFF
TGTGCCAGCAGCAGGACAGGGTTATCTGAAGCTTTCTTT
>TRBV19|TRBD1|.|TRBJ1-5
CAGGGISNQPQHF
TGTGCCGGAGGGGGCATCAGCAATCAGCCCCAGCATTTT
>TRBV9|.|.|TRBJ2-2
CASSVVGGRVPGELFF
TGTGCCAGCAGCGTAGTAGGCGGCAGGGTCCCCGGGGAGCTGTTTTTT
>TRBV24-1|TRBD1|few|TRBJ2-1
CATSDQKTGTGVFNEQFF
TGTGCCACCAGTGACCAAAAGACCGGGACAGGAGTGTTTAATGAGCAGTTCTTC
>TRBV5-5|TRBD2|.|TRBJ2-3
CASSLEQGGSTDTQYF
TGTGCCAGCAGCTTGGAGCAGGGAGGGAGCACAGATACGCAGTATTTT
>TRBV12-3/TRBV12-4|.|few|TRBJ1-3
CASREQESGNTIYF
TGTGCCAGCAGAGAACAGGAATCTGGAAACACCATATATTTT
>TRBV7-3|.|many|TRBJ2-1
CASSADSYEQFF
TGTGCCAGCAGCGCAGACAGTTATGAGCAGTTCTTC
>TRBV6-1|TRBD1|many|TRBJ2-7
CASSEEGAYSYEQYF
TGTGCCAGCAGTGAAGAGGGGGCCTACTCCTACGAGCAGTACTTC
>TRBV5-6|TRBD1|many|TRBJ2-2
CASSRGQVANTGELFF
TGTGCCAGCAGCCGAGGACAGGTAGCGAACACCGGGGAGCTGTTTTTT
>TRBV28|TRBD2|.|TRBJ2-1
CASSLLGGLINEQFF
TGTGCCAGCAGTTTATTGGGGGGGTTGATCAATGAGCAGTTCTTC
>TRBV7-2|TRBD2|many|TRBJ2-1
CASSSPGLAIEQFF
TGTGCCAGCAGCTCCCCGGGACTAGCGATTGAGCAGTTCTTC
>TRBV12-3/TRBV12-4|TRBD2|.|TRBJ2-3
CAGSGGGTDTQYF
TGTGCCGGATCGGGGGGAGGAACAGATACGCAGTATTTT
>TRBV25-1|.|few|TRBJ2-1
CASSDTWLSSYNEQFF
TGTGCCAGCAGTGACACATGGTTGAGCTCCTACAATGAGCAGTTCTTC
>TRBV2|TRBD1|few|TRBJ1-5
CASSDGQGGQPQHF
TGTGCCAGCAGTGACGGACAGGGCGGTCAGCCCCAGCATTTT
>TRBV11-2|.|.|TRBJ1-2
CASSLFEASNYGYTF
TGTGCCAGCAGCCTCTTCGAGGCCTCTAACTATGGCTACACCTTC
>TRBV6-5|TRBD1|few|TRBJ1-6
CASSYRDSRSPLHF
TGTGCCAGCAGTTACCGGGACAGCCGATCACCCCTCCACTTT